What follows are 28 T cell receptor beta chains derived from one specimen sequenced in a study of blood T cell repertoires in COVID-19. Profiled with immunoSEQ multiplex PCR; TCRdb holds only in-frame clones, not every one. The sample yields approximately 300,000 clones, around 88% seen once. The sequenced material came from peripheral blood. These receptor sequences come from a man in his forties with acute or convalescent COVID-19.

V is TRBV6-5 and J is TRBJ1-6, with 7 nucleotides matching TRBD1. The V segment lost 5 bases and the J segment 7 bases; nucleotides outside the gene matches: 8. Germline CDR1 is MNHEY and CDR2 is SVGAGI. This CDR3 contains 15 residues. CDR3 nucleotide sequence: TGTGCCAGCAGTCCGCCGGGACAGCTAAATTCACCCCTCCACTTT. Amino acid sequence: CASSPPGQLNSPLHF.

V is TRBV6-5 and J is TRBJ1-2; 9 bases fit TRBD1. Germline V gene data show CDR1 as MNHEY and CDR2 as SVGAGI. The junction had 8 bases not matched to a gene; V was cut back by 5 bases and J by 4 bases. CDR3 length equals 15 residues. The CDR3, as DNA: TGTGCCAGCAGTCTAACAGGGGGCGCTCCCTATGGCTACACCTTC. Translation: CASSLTGGAPYGYTF.

The rearrangement joins TRBV2 to TRBJ1-3, with D perhaps matching TRBD1 (6 bases). Germline values: CDR1 SNHLY, CDR2 FYNNEI. V lost 6 bases to trimming and J lost 2 bases, with 14 bases between them. CDR3 length: 15 amino acids. In nucleotides, the CDR3 is TGTGCCAGCAGCCCCACCAGGGGAGCTGGAAACACCATATATTTT. It yields the protein CASSPTRGAGNTIYF.

The V call is TRBV15, the J call TRBJ1-1; 8 bases fit TRBD1. Germline CDR1 and CDR2: LNHNV and YYDKDF (reference sequence). Trimming removed 1 base from V and 2 bases from J; junction bases left unmatched: 12. The CDR3 has 18 amino acids. CDR3 protein: CATSRVFRGRRFNTEAFF. The DNA for the CDR3 is TGTGCCACCAGCAGAGTATTCAGGGGGCGAAGGTTTAACACTGAAGCTTTCTTT.

This sequence joins TRBV19 and TRBJ1-2, with a possible D match to TRBD1 (6 bases). Trimming pared 6 bases from V and 8 bases from J, leaving 19 bases between. CDR3 length equals 14 residues. Germline lookup yields CDR1 LNHDA and CDR2 SQIVND (reference sequence). The CDR3 DNA reads as TGTGCCAGTAGCTTGACTCCGGGACATTACGGCTACACCTTC. It codes for CASSLTPGHYGYTF.

The chain is built from TRBV5-1 and TRBJ1-3, with TRBD1 matching 7 bases. CDR1 and CDR2 (germline): SGHRS, YFSETQ. V lost 0 bases to trimming and J lost 16 bases; unmatched junction nucleotides: 7. CDR3 length: 12 amino acids. CDR3 protein: CASSLGDSPLYF. The DNA for the CDR3 is TGCGCCAGCAGCTTGGGGGACAGCCCGCTTTATTTT.

The DNA of the CDR3 is TGTGCCAGCAGTTCGGGAGAGGATGAGCAGTTCTTC. Its translation is CASSSGEDEQFF. The rearrangement joins TRBV12-3 or TRBV12-4 to TRBJ2-1, with D maybe TRBD2 (6 bases). The V gene lost 4 bases and the J gene lost 8 bases, with 9 bases spanning the gap. This CDR3 has 12 residues.

This chain joins TRBV3-1 (or the pseudogene TRBV3-2) and TRBJ1-6, with D tentatively TRBD1 (6 bases). This CDR3 has 15 amino acids. V was trimmed by 3 bases and J by 8 bases, leaving 14 bases between them. Germline V gives CDR1 LGHDT, CDR2 YNNKEL (reference sequence). The CDR3 coding sequence is TGTGCCAGCAGCCAGACACAGGGTTTGGATTCACCCCTCCACTTT. It encodes CASSQTQGLDSPLHF.

DNA for the CDR3: TGCGCCAGCCGTAGTCTAGCGGGATCATCCTACGAGCAGTACTTC. Encoded protein: CASRSLAGSSYEQYF. This chain connects TRBV5-1 to TRBJ2-7; 9 bases are a match to TRBD2. J was trimmed by 1 base and V by 7 bases; bases with no gene match: 9. The CDR3 spans 15 residues. CDR1 is SGHRS and CDR2 is YFSETQ in the germline V gene.

This chain links TRBV5-1 with TRBJ2-7, with 9 bases lining up with TRBD1. In germline, CDR1 is SGHRS, CDR2 YFSETQ. The CDR3 has 14 residues. J lost 2 bases, V lost 1 base, and 1 base had no gene match. The CDR3 here is CASSLNRGPYEQYF. CDR3 DNA sequence: TGCGCCAGCAGCTTGAACAGGGGGCCCTACGAGCAGTACTTC. Full variable domain (rest looked up from reference TRBV5-1 and TRBJ2-7): KAGVTQTPRYLIKTRGQQVTLSCSPISGHRSVSWYQQTPGQGLQFLFEYFSETQRNKGNFPGRFSGRQFSNSRSEMNVSTLELGDSALYLCASSLNRGPYEQYFGPGTRLTVT.

The chain recombines TRBV6-5 with TRBJ2-2; 7 bases are shared with TRBD1. CDR1 is MNHEY, CDR2 SVGAGI, per germline. This CDR3 is 14 amino acids long. V lost 8 bases to trimming and J lost 3 bases; unmatched junction nucleotides: 6. The CDR3 nucleotides read TGTGCCAGCGGTCAGGGGGTGTACACCGGGGAGCTGTTTTTT. It is translated as CASGQGVYTGELFF.

This CDR3 reads CASSYGLHNEQFF. DNA for the CDR3: TGTGCCAGCAGTTACGGACTTCACAATGAGCAGTTCTTC. The gene calls are TRBV6-6 and TRBJ2-1; D may be TRBD2 (5 bases). The length of the CDR3 is 13 residues. V was clipped by 2 bases and J by 5 bases, with 7 bases between them. CDR1 is MNHNY and CDR2 is SVGAGI in the germline V gene (reference sequence).

This sequence joins TRBV2 and TRBJ1-2; perhaps TRBD1 as D (6 bases). The CDR3 is 15 residues long. Germline V gene sequence: CDR1 SNHLY, CDR2 FYNNEI. V lost 2 bases and J 6 bases, leaving 16 bases between the germline ends. In DNA, the CDR3 is TGTGCCAGCAGTGAAAATGCAGCGGGGGCGAATGGCTACACCTTC. It translates to CASSENAAGANGYTF.

The chain has TRBV24-1 and TRBJ2-7; 8 nucleotides align to TRBD1. J was trimmed by 2 bases and V by 2 bases; bases with no gene match: 1. CDR1 is KGHDR, CDR2 SFDVKD, per germline. The length of the CDR3 is 14 residues. The CDR3 sequence is CATSDWDRPYEQYF. CDR3 DNA: TGTGCCACCAGTGATTGGGACAGGCCCTACGAGCAGTACTTC.

CDR3 region: CASSLESGGSYNEQFF. The DNA for the CDR3 is TGTGCCAGCAGCTTAGAGAGCGGAGGCTCCTACAATGAGCAGTTCTTC. V and J are TRBV5-5 and TRBJ2-1, with D possibly being TRBD2 (5 bases). The germline gives CDR1 SGHKS, CDR2 YYEKEE (reference sequence). CDR3 length: 16 residues. The V end lost 2 bases, the J end lost 0 bases, and 12 bases lay between the germline ends. Looking up the rest from reference TRBV5-5 and TRBJ2-1 gives the full variable domain: DAGVTQSPTHLIKTRGQQVTLRCSPISGHKSVSWYQQVLGQGPQFIFQYYEKEERGRGNFPDRFSARQFPNYSSELNVNALLLGDSALYLCASSLESGGSYNEQFFGPGTRLTVL.

This CDR3 reads CASSYSMSQGAFGYTF. The CDR3 nucleotides read TGTGCCAGCAGTTACTCGATGAGTCAGGGGGCCTTCGGCTACACCTTC. This chain uses TRBV6-5 with TRBJ1-2; 8 nucleotides agree with TRBD1. CDR3 length: 16 residues. Per germline, CDR1 MNHEY and CDR2 SVGAGI. Trimming took 0 bases from V and 8 from J; bases not matched to a gene: 11.

The rearrangement joins TRBV3-1 (or the pseudogene TRBV3-2) to TRBJ2-7, with 10 bases that match TRBD1. V lost 3 bases, J lost 2 bases, and 13 bases stayed unmatched. Germline-derived CDR1 and CDR2 are LGHDT and YNNKEL (reference sequence). The CDR3 contains 18 residues. The CDR3 region is CASSQIRDRGIITYEQYF. The CDR3 DNA reads TGTGCCAGCAGCCAGATCCGGGACAGGGGTATAATTACCTACGAGCAGTACTTC.

The chain joins TRBV7-3 to TRBJ1-1; no firm D call. The CDR3 runs to 16 residues. V gave up 1 base and J gave up 5 bases, with 17 bases separating them. From germline, CDR1 is SGHTA and CDR2 FQGTGA. CDR3 region: CASSLNPSTVETEAFF. Here the CDR3 DNA reads TGTGCCAGCAGCTTAAACCCTTCAACAGTGGAAACTGAAGCTTTCTTT.

The CDR3 nucleotides are TGTGCCAGTAGTATAATAAGGTTCGAGGCCCCGGAGGGCTACACCTTC. Translating gives CASSIIRFEAPEGYTF. The chain has TRBV19 and TRBJ1-2; D remains unclear. CDR1 and CDR2 from the germline V gene are LNHDA and SQIVND (reference sequence). This CDR3 has 16 residues. V was pared by 2 bases and J by 8 bases, with 21 bases between.

V is TRBV6-6 and J is TRBJ2-7, with 7 bases aligning to TRBD1. The CDR3 has 15 amino acids. V shed 4 bases, J shed 0 bases, and the junction held 6 bases outside the gene matches. Per the germline V gene, CDR1 is MNHNY and CDR2 is SVGAGI (reference sequence). The CDR3 protein is CASSSTGTASYEQYF. The CDR3 DNA sequence: TGTGCCAGCAGTTCTACCGGGACAGCCTCCTACGAGCAGTACTTC.

This clone has only one observation. The genes are TRBV2 and TRBJ2-1; D is ambiguous. The CDR3 extends over 10 amino acids. Per the germline V gene, CDR1 is SNHLY and CDR2 is FYNNEI. CDR3 residues: CVTADNEQFF. In DNA form, the CDR3 reads TGTGTTACGGCGGACAATGAGCAGTTCTTC.

This chain uses TRBV6-5 with TRBJ1-1, with D possibly being TRBD1 (6 bases). Germline-derived CDR1 and CDR2 are MNHEY and SVGAGI. Trimming removed 5 bases from V and 0 bases from J, with 13 bases in between. The CDR3 contains 15 residues. The CDR3 region has the DNA TGTGCCAGCAGTCGAGGACAGACTATGAACACTGAAGCTTTCTTT. Protein product: CASSRGQTMNTEAFF.

J is TRBJ1-4 and V is TRBV27, with 8 bases fitting TRBD1. This CDR3 is 14 amino acids long. Germline trimming cut 3 bases from V and 7 bases from J; bases unmatched to any gene: 4. Germline V gene lookup returns CDR1 MNHEY and CDR2 SMNVEV (reference sequence). DNA for the CDR3: TGTGCCAGCAGTTTCAGGGGGCAAGGTGAAAAACTGTTTTTT. This encodes CASSFRGQGEKLFF.

The chain joins TRBV6-2 or TRBV6-3 to TRBJ2-5; D is unresolved. The germline V gene encodes CDR1 MNHEY and CDR2 SVGEGT. The CDR3 sequence is 12 residues long. V lost 6 bases and J 1 base, leaving 6 bases between the germline ends. As DNA, the CDR3 is TGTGCCAGCAGCCTCCTCCAAGAGACCCAGTACTTC. It specifies CASSLLQETQYF.

This clone was seen only once. The chain joins TRBV11-3 to TRBJ1-6, with no clear D. Germline CDR1 reads SGHNT; CDR2 reads YENEEA. This CDR3 contains 14 residues. Trimming shortened V by 5 bases and J by 0 bases, and 5 bases separated the two germline ends. The chain's CDR3 is CASSLGSYNSPLHF. The CDR3 DNA follows: TGTGCCAGCAGCCTCGGCTCCTATAATTCACCCCTCCACTTT.

V gene TRBV2 combines with J gene TRBJ1-1; D unresolved. The V gene's germline CDR1 is SNHLY and CDR2 FYNNEI. This CDR3 comprises 11 residues. V was cut by 8 bases and J by 5 bases, with 9 bases left in between. The CDR3 reads CASSEGTEAFF. Written as DNA, the CDR3 is TGTGCCAGCTCAGAGGGAACTGAAGCTTTCTTT.

This CDR3 reads CASSLGGPDTQYF. The DNA for the CDR3 is TGTGCCAGCAGCTTGGGGGGCCCAGATACGCAGTATTTT. The chain combines TRBV5-8 with TRBJ2-3, with a possible D match to TRBD1 (5 bases). The length of the CDR3 is 13 residues. V was shortened by 0 bases and J by 4 bases, with 6 bases between the two germline ends. Germline CDR1 SGHTS, CDR2 YDEGEE.

The chain uses TRBV11-2 and TRBJ1-2, with D tentatively TRBD1 (6 bases). This CDR3 is 14 amino acids long. V was trimmed by 1 base and J by 6 bases, leaving 12 bases between them. Per germline, CDR1 SGHAT and CDR2 FQNNGV. Here the CDR3 reads CASSLGGGYDGYTF. The CDR3 nucleotides are TGTGCCAGCAGCTTAGGAGGGGGTTATGATGGCTACACCTTC.